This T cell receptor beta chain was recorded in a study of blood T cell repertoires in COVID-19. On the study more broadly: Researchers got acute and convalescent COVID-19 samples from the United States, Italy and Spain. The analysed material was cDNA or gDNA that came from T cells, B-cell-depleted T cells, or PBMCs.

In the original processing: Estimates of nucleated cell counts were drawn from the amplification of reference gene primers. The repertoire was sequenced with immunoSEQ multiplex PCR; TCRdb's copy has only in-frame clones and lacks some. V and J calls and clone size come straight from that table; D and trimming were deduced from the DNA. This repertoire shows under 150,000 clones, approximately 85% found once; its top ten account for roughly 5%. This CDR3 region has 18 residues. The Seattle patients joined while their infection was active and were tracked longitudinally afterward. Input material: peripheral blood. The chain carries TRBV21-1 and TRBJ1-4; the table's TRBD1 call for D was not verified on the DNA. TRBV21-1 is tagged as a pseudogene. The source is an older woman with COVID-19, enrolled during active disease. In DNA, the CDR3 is TGTGCCAGCAATCCCCGGGGGTGGACAGGGGGAACTAATGAAAAACTGTTTTTT. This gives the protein CASNPRGWTGGTNEKLFF.